Listed here are 16 T cell receptor beta chains from one sample, sequenced in a study of Graves' ophthalmopathy and Graves' hyperthyroidism. The authors amplified TCR beta CDR3 regions from RNA transcripts. Following a first-round RT-PCR that used HTBI primers, a second-round multiplex PCR was carried out. TCRdb redid the calling of the multiplex PCR reads with MiXCR, one entry per CDR3 protein. The sample consists of roughly 410,000 distinct CDR3 sequences, just over 15% of them appearing once. Sequences were obtained from peripheral blood. Receptor source: a young woman with stable Graves' hyperthyroidism.

Comment on this clonotype: A much more abundant neighbour one base away suggests this may be a read error. CDR3 region: CSASGGGNQPQQF. CDR3 sequence (DNA): TGCAGTGCTAGTGGGGGGGGGAATCAGCCCCAGCAGTTT. The chain combines TRBV20-1 with TRBJ1-5, with D possibly TRBD1 on 5 matching bases. CDR1 and CDR2 (germline): DFQATT, SNEGSKA (reference sequence). This CDR3 has 13 amino acids.

This clonotype occurred many times. The chain is built from TRBV7-3 and TRBJ2-7; no definite D call. V was shortened by 1 base and J by 5 bases, with 15 bases between the two germline ends. Looked up from germline, CDR1 is SGHTA and CDR2 is FQGTGA. The CDR3 spans 15 residues. The DNA for the CDR3 is TGTGCCAGCAGCTTAAGAAGGGCAGCTCTGGACGAGCAGTACTTC. It is translated as CASSLRRAALDEQYF.

This clonotype was counted many times. CDR3 DNA sequence: TGCAGTGCTAGACGGACAGAGAATCAGCCCCAGCATTTT. This gives the protein CSARRTENQPQHF. The V and J genes are TRBV20-1 and TRBJ1-5; possibly TRBD1 for D (6 bases). Germline CDR1 DFQATT, CDR2 SNEGSKA (reference sequence). The ends were cut back, 2 bases at V and 4 bases at J, with 9 bases in the middle. This CDR3 is 13 amino acids long.

This clonotype appeared many times. CDR3 loop: CASGTGARYGYTF. The CDR3 bases are TGTGCCAGCGGAACAGGGGCCCGCTATGGCTACACCTTC. V gene TRBV28 combines with J gene TRBJ1-2, with TRBD1 matching 7 bases. The CDR3 contains 13 residues. Germline loops: CDR1 MDHEN, CDR2 SYDVKM. With V trimmed by 8 bases and J by 4 bases, 7 bases remained unmatched.

This clonotype was recorded at least ten times. This chain joins TRBV6-2 or TRBV6-3 and TRBJ1-2; D is ambiguous. This CDR3 is 13 amino acids long. Trimming removed 4 bases at V and 4 bases at J, with 10 bases between. Germline V gene sequence: CDR1 MNHEY, CDR2 SVGEGT. CDR3 in DNA: TGTGCCAGCAGTTTCGGAGGGTTCTATGGCTACACCTTC. The encoded protein is CASSFGGFYGYTF.

This clonotype was seen a few times. The chain uses TRBV6-1 and TRBJ2-2; D is unclear. In germline, CDR1 is MNHNS, CDR2 SASEGT. The V end lost 1 base, the J end lost 4 bases, and 7 bases lay between the germline ends. CDR3 length: 14 amino acids. CDR3 region: CASSEGGSTGELFF. As DNA, the CDR3 is TGTGCCAGCAGTGAAGGCGGAAGCACCGGGGAGCTGTTTTTT.

This clonotype was picked up many times. This chain joins TRBV27 and TRBJ1-2; 7 bases line up with TRBD1. After removal of 2 bases from V and 6 bases from J, the junction contained 3 bases not matched to a gene. The CDR3 runs to 13 residues. The germline V gene encodes CDR1 MNHEY and CDR2 SMNVEV (reference sequence). The CDR3 loop reads CASSLAGGHGYTF. CDR3 in DNA: TGTGCCAGCAGTTTAGCAGGGGGGCATGGCTACACCTTC.

This clonotype was counted only a few times. This chain joins TRBV18 and TRBJ2-7; TRBD1 matches 10 bases. The V segment lost 2 bases and the J segment 5 bases; nucleotides outside the gene matches: 6. CDR1 is KGHSH, CDR2 LQKENI, per germline. CDR3 length: 15 amino acids. In nucleotides, the CDR3 is TGTGCCAGCTCACCAGGGACAGGGGCTTGGGACGAGCAGTACTTC. The encoded protein is CASSPGTGAWDEQYF.

There are many counts of this clonotype. The V and J genes are TRBV6-2 or TRBV6-3 and TRBJ1-1; D unclear. Trimming stripped 4 bases from V and 2 bases from J, with 17 bases between. The V gene's germline CDR1 is MNHEY and CDR2 SVGEGT. The CDR3 has 16 residues. CDR3 sequence reads: CASSFVFREGNTEAFF. The CDR3 nucleotides read TGTGCCAGCAGTTTTGTGTTTCGGGAGGGAAACACTGAAGCTTTCTTT.

The rearrangement uses TRBV11-2 and TRBJ2-5; the D gene is possibly TRBD1 (5 bases). Trimming shortened V by 3 bases and J by 5 bases, and 10 bases separated the two germline ends. The CDR3 has 13 residues. Germline CDR1 is SGHAT and CDR2 is FQNNGV. CDR3 amino acids: CASSFWQGETQYF. CDR3 bases: TGTGCCAGCAGCTTTTGGCAGGGCGAGACCCAGTACTTC.

Many counts were recorded for this clonotype. The V call is TRBV6-2 or TRBV6-3, the J call TRBJ2-7; no clear D. The CDR3 totals 12 residues. Trimming removed 5 bases at V and 2 bases at J, with 7 bases between. CDR1 and CDR2 from the germline V gene are MNHEY and SVGEGT. The chain's CDR3 is CASSQTPYEQYF. DNA of the CDR3: TGTGCCAGCAGTCAGACGCCCTACGAGCAGTACTTC.

This clonotype has only a few counts. The chain is built from TRBV19 and TRBJ1-5; 9 bases are shared with TRBD1. Germline CDR1 is LNHDA and CDR2 is SQIVND (reference sequence). The length of the CDR3 is 16 residues. Trimming removed 4 bases from V and 2 bases from J; junction bases left unmatched: 6. CDR3 sequence reads: CASSTGQGRGNQPQHF. Here the CDR3 DNA reads TGTGCCAGTAGTACGGGACAGGGCAGGGGCAATCAGCCCCAGCATTTT.

The chain carries TRBV13 and TRBJ1-2; D uncertain. Germline values: CDR1 PRHDT, CDR2 FYEKMQ (reference sequence). V lost 6 bases and J lost 8, with 19 bases in between. The CDR3 totals 14 residues. The CDR3 sequence is CASSPSPREGGYTF. The CDR3 nucleotides are TGTGCCAGCAGTCCCAGCCCGCGGGAAGGAGGCTACACCTTC.

This clonotype has at least ten counts. The chain combines TRBV19 with TRBJ1-2; possibly TRBD1 for D (5 bases). The germline V and J ends were trimmed by 5 bases and 7 bases, with 8 bases remaining between them. There are 11 residues in the CDR3. CDR1 is LNHDA, CDR2 SQIVND, per germline (reference sequence). The CDR3 sequence is CASSRTLGYTF. Written as DNA, the CDR3 is TGTGCCAGTAGTCGGACACTTGGCTACACCTTC.

There are many counts of this clonotype. This sequence joins TRBV12-3 or TRBV12-4 and TRBJ2-2, with unresolved D. The CDR3 extends over 13 amino acids. Trimming pared 1 base from V and 7 bases from J, leaving 7 bases between. Written as DNA, the CDR3 is TGTGCCAGCAGTTTAGGGTTCGGCGGGGAGCTGTTTTTT. Translating it yields CASSLGFGGELFF.

The chain carries TRBV7-3 and TRBJ2-2, with a possible D match to TRBD1 (5 bases). The length of the CDR3 is 19 residues. Trimming pared 1 base from V and 0 bases from J, leaving 18 bases between. Germline assignment: CDR1 SGHTA and CDR2 FQGTGA. CDR3 region: CASSLRGAQGASNTGELFF. CDR3 bases: TGTGCCAGCAGCTTAAGAGGTGCGCAGGGCGCTTCGAACACCGGGGAGCTGTTTTTT.